This TCR beta chain emerged from a study of immune cell composition in non-small cell lung cancer. The CDR3 is 13 amino acids. Per germline, CDR1 SGHVS and CDR2 FNYEAQ. Trimming cost V 1 base and J 5 bases; bases outside gene matches: 2. Profiling relied on immunoSEQ multiplex PCR, and the TCRdb table lists in-frame clones only, not all of them. The sample includes under 9,000 clones, 67% of them seen just once. Normal lung was sampled as far from the tumour as possible, at least 3 cm. This clone was detected a few times. Antigen specificity is unknown. Study observations and caveats: TIL tumour reactivity correlated with maximal tumour-associated clone frequency in adenocarcinoma. Tumour TCR-beta clonality showed no significant link to smoking pack-years.

The source material was non-adjacent lung tissue. The chain has TRBV7-6 and TRBJ2-7, with TRBD1 matching 7 bases. The clonotype originates from a human donor with non-small cell lung cancer. For the CDR3, the DNA is TGTGCCAGCAGCTTAGGACAGGGAGACGAGCAGTACTTC. This codes for CASSLGQGDEQYF.